The present TCR beta chain was sequenced within a study of tumor and adjacent non-tumor tissue in lung cancer. For the study at large: Histology: around twelve adenocarcinoma, a couple of squamous cell carcinoma, 1 small cell lung cancer. The patients, around 9 men and about 5 women, were roughly 30 to 85 with stage I to III disease.

A modified ARM-PCR protocol with three rounds of nested PCR amplified TCRbeta. TCRdb processed the multiplex PCR reads anew with MiXCR; each CDR3 protein has one entry. This repertoire shows some 97,000 distinct CDR3 sequences, roughly two thirds found once; its top ten account for approximately 18%. Study results and caveats: Normal lung showed higher cumulative top 100 clone frequency than tumor.

Trimming pared 3 bases from V and 2 bases from J, leaving 8 bases between. The CDR3 totals 13 residues. RNA was extracted from bulk tissue without any cell sorting. This non-tumor lung sample came from over 3 cm beyond the tumor edge. Between August and November 2014, newly diagnosed, chemotherapy-naive lung cancer patients underwent thoracic surgery in China. This clonotype was observed at least ten times. The antigen is undetermined. The sequencing input was distant non-tumor lung tissue. This receptor was obtained from a man aged 25-45 years with non-small cell lung cancer. V and J are TRBV12-3 or TRBV12-4 and TRBJ2-7; no clear D. CDR3 bases: TGTGCCAGCAGTTTCGGTCTTACCTACGAGCAGTACTTC. Translating it yields CASSFGLTYEQYF.